The 4 T cell receptor beta chains below were found in one sample sequenced in a study of blood T cell repertoires in COVID-19. Produced via immunoSEQ multiplex PCR; TCRdb's table is partial and in-frame only. Among some 460,000 clones listed, about 90% were seen once. The sequencing sample was made of PBMCs or T cells enriched from blood (not recorded which). The receptor source for this set is a woman aged 18-29 years with acute COVID-19.

The chain recombines TRBV6-5 with TRBJ2-7; 7 bases line up with TRBD1. CDR1 and CDR2 (germline): MNHEY, SVGAGI. This CDR3 has 15 residues. Losses at the gene ends were 6 bases for V and 0 bases for J; bases not matched to a gene: 8. CDR3 protein: CASSRGGGYSYEQYF. CDR3 nucleotide sequence: TGTGCCAGCAGCCGAGGGGGCGGTTACTCCTACGAGCAGTACTTC.

This clone has a single count. The chain joins TRBV20-1 to TRBJ1-1; unclear D gene. This CDR3 is built from 12 residues. Germline CDR1 and CDR2: DFQATT and SNEGSKA (reference sequence). The ends were cut back, 3 bases at V and 10 bases at J, with 15 bases in the middle. Here the CDR3 DNA reads TGCAGTGCTAGTCTAGGTCAAAGAGGAGCTTTCTTT. It codes for CSASLGQRGAFF.

The V gene is TRBV7-3, the J gene TRBJ2-1; TRBD2 aligns across 11 bases. CDR1 and CDR2 (germline): SGHTA, FQGTGA. The CDR3 extends over 14 amino acids. The V gene end was trimmed by 2 bases and the J gene end by 8 bases; junction bases not matched to a gene: 2. The CDR3 nucleotides are TGTGCCAGCAGCTTACTAGCGGGGGGAGATGAGCAGTTCTTC. It yields the protein CASSLLAGGDEQFF.

The rearrangement links TRBV3-1 (or the pseudogene TRBV3-2) to TRBJ1-4, with a tentative D call TRBD1 (6 bases). There are 16 residues in the CDR3. V dropped 4 bases and J dropped 2 bases, with 14 bases sitting between them. The V gene's germline CDR1 is LGHDT and CDR2 YNNKEL (reference sequence). The CDR3 reads CASSLQGEGTNEKLFF. CDR3 nucleotides: TGTGCCAGCAGCCTACAGGGAGAGGGGACTAATGAAAAACTGTTTTTT.